This T cell receptor beta chain was documented in a study of cytomegalovirus exposure and HLA in healthy donors. About the research overall: A prior analysis found about 120 million unique TCR beta sequences from some 200 million T cells. The study, taken as a whole, reports: Usually a TCR sequence was rare, but some public TCRs were found in many donors.

The junction had 6 bases not matched to a gene; V was cut back by 6 bases and J by 2 bases. This CDR3 comprises 15 residues. The germline gives CDR1 MDHEN, CDR2 SYDVKM. Comment on this clone: Its antigen is still unknown.

PCR used 60 Vbeta primers and 13 Jbeta primers. Per the original methods: Among the unique TCR beta chains that a later analysis counted, around 82 million in all, roughly 10 million were shared. Sequenced by immunoSEQ multiplex PCR; TCRdb stores in-frame clones only, minus some. That table is the source of V, J and clone size, and D and trimming were worked out from the DNA. Found here are about 190,000 clones, about nine tenths of them singletons; the top ten hold about 1.2%. Donors sampled were nominally healthy, though unrecorded immune exposures were likely. The chain has TRBV28 and TRBJ1-3, with 8 bases that match TRBD1. This TCR derives from a man aged 30 to 39 in good health and CMV-seronegative. Material: PBMCs. This CDR3 is CASSTPGQAGNTIYF. The CDR3 nucleotides read TGTGCCAGCAGCACCCCGGGACAGGCTGGAAACACCATATATTTT.